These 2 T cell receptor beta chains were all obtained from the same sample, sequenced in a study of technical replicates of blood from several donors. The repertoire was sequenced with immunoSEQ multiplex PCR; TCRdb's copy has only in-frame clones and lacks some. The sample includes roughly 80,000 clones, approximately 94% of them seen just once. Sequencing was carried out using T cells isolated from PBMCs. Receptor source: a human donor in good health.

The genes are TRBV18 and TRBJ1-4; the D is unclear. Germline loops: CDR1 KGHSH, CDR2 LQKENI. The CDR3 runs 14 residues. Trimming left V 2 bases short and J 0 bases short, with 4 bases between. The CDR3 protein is CASSPGATNEKLFF. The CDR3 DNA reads TGTGCCAGCTCACCAGGAGCAACTAATGAAAAACTGTTTTTT.

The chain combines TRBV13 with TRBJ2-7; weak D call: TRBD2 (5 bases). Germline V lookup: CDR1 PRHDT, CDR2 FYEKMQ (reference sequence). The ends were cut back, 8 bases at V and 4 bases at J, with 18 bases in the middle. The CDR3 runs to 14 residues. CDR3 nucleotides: TGTGCCAGCGGAGGTTGGGCCAGTGAGTACGAGCAGTACTTC. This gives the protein CASGGWASEYEQYF.